These 16 T cell receptor beta chains share one sample of origin, sequenced in a study of CD8 T cells in ankylosing spondylitis. From the 5' RACE reads, TCRdb called clonotypes with MiXCR, one entry per CDR3 protein. Among nearly 350,000 distinct CDR3 sequences, roughly 14% were seen once, and the ten largest hold around 0.99%. The sample taken for sequencing was blood, either unsorted or a sorted T cell fraction (not recorded which). These receptors were collected from a male donor with ankylosing spondylitis or in good health (not recorded which).

The chain carries TRBV20-1 and TRBJ2-1; D gene ambiguous. The CDR3 consists of 8 residues. Per the germline V gene, CDR1 is DFQATT and CDR2 is SNEGSKA (reference sequence). This CDR3 reads CAPNEQFF. The CDR3 DNA follows: TGCGCCCCCAATGAGCAGTTCTTC.

This clonotype was seen a handful of times. The genes are TRBV29-1 and TRBJ2-3, with D hard to call. Between the trimmed V and J ends, which lost 1 base and 2 bases, there was a span of 10 bases. Germline CDR1 reads SQVTM; CDR2 reads ANQGSEA. This CDR3 contains 14 residues. CDR3 in amino acids: CSVEGGLHTDTQYF. CDR3 sequence (DNA): TGCAGCGTTGAAGGGGGTCTTCACACAGATACGCAGTATTTT.

In this sample, this clonotype turned up a few times. This chain links TRBV20-1 with TRBJ2-7; 8 bases fit TRBD1. There are 14 residues in the CDR3. Germline V gene sequence: CDR1 DFQATT, CDR2 SNEGSKA (reference sequence). J was trimmed by 0 bases and V by 7 bases; bases with no gene match: 8. Written as DNA, the CDR3 is TGCAGTGTTCTTGGGACAGGCAGCTCCTACGAGCAGTACTTC. Its protein is CSVLGTGSSYEQYF.

The chain is built from TRBV14 and TRBJ2-7; D assignment may be TRBD1 or TRBD2 (5 bases each). CDR3 length: 16 amino acids. CDR1 is SGHDN, CDR2 FVKESK, per germline. V dropped 2 bases and J dropped 2 bases, with 16 bases sitting between them. This CDR3 reads CASSQFRDVLPYEQYF. CDR3 in DNA: TGTGCCAGCAGCCAATTCCGGGACGTCCTTCCCTACGAGCAGTACTTC.

Concerning this clonotype itself: A much larger clone lies one base from this, so it may be a read error. This rearrangement joins TRBV5-1 to TRBJ2-7; the match to TRBD1 covers 8 bases. Germline-derived CDR1 and CDR2 are SGHRS and YFSETQ. CDR3 size: 13 residues. V shed 4 bases and J 3 bases; nucleotides not matched to a gene: 3. For the CDR3, the DNA is TGCGCCAGCAGCCGGGACAGGTACTACGAGCAGTACTTC. Its protein product is CASSRDRYYEQYF.

The V and J genes are TRBV5-1 and TRBJ1-1; no clear D. Per germline, CDR1 SGHRS and CDR2 YFSETQ. Trimming left V 2 bases short and J 1 base short, with 12 bases between. The CDR3 contains 15 residues. The CDR3 nucleotides read TGCGCCAGCAGCTTCACCCGGACGGCGAACACTGAAGCTTTCTTT. Protein product: CASSFTRTANTEAFF.

This clonotype was detected only a few times. The chain has TRBV5-1 and TRBJ1-2, with TRBD1 as a possible D gene (5 bases). The CDR3 loop spans 15 amino acids. The ends were cut back, 5 bases at V and 6 bases at J, with 20 bases in the middle. CDR1 and CDR2 from the germline V gene are SGHRS and YFSETQ. In DNA, the CDR3 is TGCGCCAGCAGTTTAGTGGGGCAGCCCGCGAATGGCTACACCTTC. Residues: CASSLVGQPANGYTF.

The chain joins TRBV4-1 to TRBJ1-2; D is unresolved. Germline CDR1 reads MGHRA; CDR2 reads YSYEKL. The CDR3 runs to 15 residues. Trimming pared 1 base from V and 0 bases from J, leaving 9 bases between. The CDR3 nucleotides are TGCGCCAGCAGCCAAGGGGTAGCGTCTAACTATGGCTACACCTTC. Protein product: CASSQGVASNYGYTF.

The CDR3 DNA reads TGTGCCAGCAGCGTAGGGCAGCTGAGCACTGAAGCTTTCTTT. Translated: CASSVGQLSTEAFF. J is TRBJ1-1 and V is TRBV9, with D unresolved. Trimming cost V 0 bases and J 4 bases, with 10 bases left between them. Germline CDR1 is SGDLS and CDR2 is YYNGEE. The CDR3 is 14 residues long.

This clonotype was counted between two and nine times. The J gene is TRBJ2-1, the V gene TRBV9; 12 nucleotides line up with TRBD2. This CDR3 comprises 18 residues. V shed 2 bases, J shed 0 bases, and the junction held 6 bases outside the gene matches. Germline CDR1 SGDLS, CDR2 YYNGEE. The CDR3 here is CASSVTSGGASSYNEQFF. The DNA for the CDR3 is TGTGCCAGCAGCGTGACTAGCGGGGGAGCCAGCTCCTACAATGAGCAGTTCTTC.

The V gene is TRBV7-9, the J gene TRBJ2-3; 9 bases are shared with TRBD2. V lost 3 bases and J lost 3; bases outside the gene matches: 4. Germline assignment: CDR1 SEHNR and CDR2 FQNEAQ (reference sequence). This CDR3 contains 15 residues. DNA for the CDR3: TGTGCCAGCAGCTTTTCAGCGGGGGGAACAGATACGCAGTATTTT. It codes for CASSFSAGGTDTQYF.

The V and J genes are TRBV5-1 and TRBJ2-3, with D possibly matching TRBD1 (5 bases). The CDR3 spans 21 residues. V shed 5 bases and J shed 2 bases, with 33 bases lying between them. Germline values: CDR1 SGHRS, CDR2 YFSETQ. For the CDR3, the DNA is TGCGCCAGCAGTCGCGGACAACCCCCGTTAAAGGAACAAGGGGTCACAGATACGCAGTATTTT. The encoded protein is CASSRGQPPLKEQGVTDTQYF.

The V and J genes are TRBV29-1 and TRBJ2-4; D is unresolved. Germline V gives CDR1 SQVTM, CDR2 ANQGSEA. The length of the CDR3 is 14 residues. Trimming pared 5 bases from V and 0 bases from J, leaving 11 bases between. The CDR3 sequence: CSVSLNRAKNIQYF. CDR3 coding DNA: TGCAGCGTTTCTCTGAATAGAGCCAAAAACATTCAGTACTTC.

The chain has TRBV5-5 and TRBJ2-3; D remains unclear. Germline V gene lookup returns CDR1 SGHKS and CDR2 YYEKEE (reference sequence). The CDR3 consists of 15 residues. V dropped 2 bases and J dropped 3 bases, with 13 bases sitting between them. CDR3 DNA sequence: TGTGCCAGCAGCTTAAATACGGTGGGGACAGATACGCAGTATTTT. Residues: CASSLNTVGTDTQYF.

This clonotype was counted ten times or more. The chain has TRBV12-3 or TRBV12-4 and TRBJ1-1; possible D gene TRBD1, 5 bases. Trimming cost V 8 bases and J 0 bases, with 16 bases left between them. The CDR3 contains 15 residues. The CDR3 is CASAAGGTMNTEAFF. The CDR3 DNA reads TGTGCCAGCGCCGCGGGGGGGACTATGAACACTGAAGCTTTCTTT.

This clonotype was recorded many times. This chain links TRBV12-3 or TRBV12-4 with TRBJ2-1; D perhaps matches TRBD1 (6 bases). This CDR3 is 12 amino acids long. Trimming took off 5 bases at V and 12 bases at J, with 14 bases between the two ends. The CDR3 reads CASSPRQAGQFF. CDR3 DNA: TGTGCCAGCAGTCCTCGACAGGCCGGGCAGTTCTTC.